Below, one TCR beta chain is given with its context. The data were taken from a study of OX40 agonist ivuxolimab in advanced cancers. For the study at large: A history of anti-PD-1, anti-PD-L1 or anti-CTLA-4 therapy was acceptable, and approximately 40% had some.

Assay: immunoSEQ multiplex PCR; the TCRdb copy retains only in-frame clones and omits some. Of under 140,000 clones listed, over 85% are singletons. The receptor was derived from an adult with an advanced solid tumor such as melanoma, head and neck, liver or kidney cancer. Here the sequenced sample was CD4+ or CD8+ T cells sorted from blood, taken in a trial of the OX40 agonist ivuxolimab.

The DNA for the CDR3 is TGTGCCAGCAGTCCCGAACTACCTAATGAAAAACTGTTTTTT. Translation gives CASSPELPNEKLFF. The chain employs TRBV28 and TRBJ1-4; no clear D gene. This CDR3 is built from 14 residues. CDR1 and CDR2 from the germline V gene are MDHEN and SYDVKM. Trimming took 5 bases from V and 3 from J, leaving 10 bases between them.